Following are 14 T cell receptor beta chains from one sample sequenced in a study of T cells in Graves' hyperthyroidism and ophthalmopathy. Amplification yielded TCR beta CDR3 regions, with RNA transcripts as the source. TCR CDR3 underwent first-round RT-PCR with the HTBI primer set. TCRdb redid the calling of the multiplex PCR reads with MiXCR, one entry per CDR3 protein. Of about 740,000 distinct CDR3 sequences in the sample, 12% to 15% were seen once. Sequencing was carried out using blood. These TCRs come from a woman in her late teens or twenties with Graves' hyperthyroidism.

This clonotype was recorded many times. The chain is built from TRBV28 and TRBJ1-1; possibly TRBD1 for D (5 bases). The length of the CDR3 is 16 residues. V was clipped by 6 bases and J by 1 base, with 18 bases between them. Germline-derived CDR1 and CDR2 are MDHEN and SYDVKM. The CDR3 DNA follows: TGTGCCAGCAGACCCTCAGGCAGGGAGGCGAACACTGAAGCTTTCTTT. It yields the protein CASRPSGREANTEAFF.

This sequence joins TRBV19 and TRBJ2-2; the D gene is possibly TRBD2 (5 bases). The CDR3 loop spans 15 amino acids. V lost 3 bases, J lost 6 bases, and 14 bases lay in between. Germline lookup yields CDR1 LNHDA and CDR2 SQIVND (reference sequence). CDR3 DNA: TGTGCCAGTAGTATCCCGCGGGTATCGGCCGGGGAGCTGTTTTTT. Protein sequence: CASSIPRVSAGELFF.

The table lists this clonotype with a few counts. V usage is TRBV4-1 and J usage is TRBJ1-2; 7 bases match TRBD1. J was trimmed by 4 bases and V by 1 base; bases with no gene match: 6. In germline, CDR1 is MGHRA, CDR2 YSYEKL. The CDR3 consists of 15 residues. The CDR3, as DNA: TGCGCCAGCAGCCAAGTGGGGACAGACTCCTATGGCTACACCTTC. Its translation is CASSQVGTDSYGYTF.

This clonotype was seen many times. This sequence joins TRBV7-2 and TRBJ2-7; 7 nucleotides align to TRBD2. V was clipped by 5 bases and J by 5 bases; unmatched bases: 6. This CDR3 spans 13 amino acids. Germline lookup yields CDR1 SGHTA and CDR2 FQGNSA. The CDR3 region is CASSHVGRNEQYF. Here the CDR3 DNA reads TGTGCCAGCAGCCATGTCGGGAGGAACGAGCAGTACTTC. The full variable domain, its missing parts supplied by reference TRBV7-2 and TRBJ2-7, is GAGVSQSPSNKVTEKGKDVELRCDPISGHTALYWYRQSLGQGLEFLIYFQGNSAPDKSGLPSDRFSAERTGGSVSTLTIQRTQQEDSAVYLCASSHVGRNEQYFGPGTRLTVT.

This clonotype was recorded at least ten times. The CDR3 nucleotides read TGTGCCAGCAGCCAAGATTGGACTCTTAACTATGGCTACACCTTC. Translating it yields CASSQDWTLNYGYTF. The chain recombines TRBV3-1 with TRBJ1-2; D is uncertain. Deletions cut 0 bases from V and 1 base from J, with 9 bases between. In germline, CDR1 is LGHDT, CDR2 YNNKEL (reference sequence). The CDR3 length is 15 residues.

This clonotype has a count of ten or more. CDR3: CASSLKDVYGYTF. CDR3 DNA: TGTGCCAGCAGCTTGAAGGACGTCTATGGCTACACCTTC. This chain joins TRBV7-8 and TRBJ1-2; D ambiguous. Trimming stripped 3 bases from V and 4 bases from J, with 9 bases between. The CDR3 has 13 amino acids. Germline V gene data show CDR1 as SGHVS and CDR2 as FQNEAQ.

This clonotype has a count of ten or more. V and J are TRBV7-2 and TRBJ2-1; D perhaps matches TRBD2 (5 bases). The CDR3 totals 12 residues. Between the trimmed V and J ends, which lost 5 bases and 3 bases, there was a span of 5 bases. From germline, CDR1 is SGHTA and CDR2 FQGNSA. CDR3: CASSRDYNEQFF. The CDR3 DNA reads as TGTGCCAGCAGCCGGGACTACAATGAGCAGTTCTTC.

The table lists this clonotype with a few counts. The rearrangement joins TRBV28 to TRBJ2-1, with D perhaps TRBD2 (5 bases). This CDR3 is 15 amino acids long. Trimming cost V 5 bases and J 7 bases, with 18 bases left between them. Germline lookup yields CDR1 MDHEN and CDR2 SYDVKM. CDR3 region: CASSPGLLTGNEQFF. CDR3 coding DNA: TGTGCCAGCAGTCCAGGACTCCTAACGGGGAATGAGCAGTTCTTC.

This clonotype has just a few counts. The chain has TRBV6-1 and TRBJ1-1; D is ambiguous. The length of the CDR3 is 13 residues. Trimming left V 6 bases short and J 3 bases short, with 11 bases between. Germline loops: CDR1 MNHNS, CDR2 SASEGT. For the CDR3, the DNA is TGTGCCAGCAGGGGAACACCTTACACTGAAGCTTTCTTT. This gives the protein CASRGTPYTEAFF.

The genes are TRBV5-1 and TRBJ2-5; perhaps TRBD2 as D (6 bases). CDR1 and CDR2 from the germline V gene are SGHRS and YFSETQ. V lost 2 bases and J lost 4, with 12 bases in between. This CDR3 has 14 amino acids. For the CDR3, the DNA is TGCGCCAGCAGCTTTGGGGAGGTGGCAGAGACCCAGTACTTC. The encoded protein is CASSFGEVAETQYF.

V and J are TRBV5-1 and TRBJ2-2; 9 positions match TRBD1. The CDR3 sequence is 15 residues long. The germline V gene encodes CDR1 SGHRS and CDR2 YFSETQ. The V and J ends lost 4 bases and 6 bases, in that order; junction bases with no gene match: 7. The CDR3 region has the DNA TGCGCCAGCAGCGCTACGGGACAGGGTGCCGGGGAGCTGTTTTTT. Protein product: CASSATGQGAGELFF.

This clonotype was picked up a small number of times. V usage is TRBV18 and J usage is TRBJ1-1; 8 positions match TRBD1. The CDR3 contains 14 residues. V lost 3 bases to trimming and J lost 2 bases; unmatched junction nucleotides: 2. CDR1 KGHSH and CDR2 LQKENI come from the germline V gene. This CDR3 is CASSPQGANTEAFF. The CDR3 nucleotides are TGTGCCAGCTCACCGCAGGGGGCAAACACTGAAGCTTTCTTT.

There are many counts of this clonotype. In DNA form, the CDR3 reads TGTGCCAGCAGCTGGCAGGGAAACGGCTACACCTTC. Protein: CASSWQGNGYTF. The V gene is TRBV2, the J gene TRBJ1-2; the D gene is possibly TRBD1 (5 bases). This CDR3 contains 12 residues. V lost 6 bases, J lost 8 bases, and 13 bases lay in between. The germline V gene has CDR1 SNHLY and CDR2 FYNNEI.

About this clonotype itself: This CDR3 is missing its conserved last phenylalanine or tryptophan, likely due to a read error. In DNA, the CDR3 is TGTGCCAGCAGTTTCGCAGGGAACACTGAAGCTTTCCTT. As protein: CASSFAGNTEAFL. This chain connects TRBV12-3 or TRBV12-4 to TRBJ1-1; no reliable D call. This CDR3 spans 13 amino acids. The V and J ends lost 3 bases and 1 base respectively, with 6 bases between them.